The 15 T cell receptor beta chains in this list originate from one sample, sequenced in a study of blood T cell repertoires in COVID-19. Sequencing was performed with immunoSEQ multiplex PCR; in TCRdb, only in-frame clones are kept and a portion is missing. The table has over 13,000 clones, about 90% seen once. The sequenced material came from peripheral blood. The receptors here all came from a human donor in a cohort sampled during active COVID-19.

The V call is TRBV11-2, the J call TRBJ2-4, with 9 bases matching TRBD1. V gave up 3 bases and J gave up 6 bases; unmatched junction bases: 3. Germline assignment: CDR1 SGHAT and CDR2 FQNNGV. The CDR3 is 14 amino acids. The CDR3 DNA reads as TGTGCCAGCAGCTTGGGACAGGGTGTAAACATTCAGTACTTC. This codes for CASSLGQGVNIQYF.

This CDR3 is CASSSGTGGEQFF. CDR3 sequence (DNA): TGTGCCAGCAGCTCCGGGACAGGCGGTGAGCAGTTCTTC. This chain uses TRBV9 with TRBJ2-1; TRBD1 matches at 8 bases. This CDR3 spans 13 amino acids. V was pared by 4 bases and J by 9 bases, with 6 bases of the junction left unmatched. The germline CDR1 and CDR2 sequences are SGDLS and YYNGEE.

In this sample, this clone turned up once. V gene TRBV5-8 combines with J gene TRBJ2-3; TRBD2 agrees at 10 bases. Germline CDR1 SGHTS, CDR2 YDEGEE. V lost 4 bases to trimming and J lost 2 bases; unmatched junction nucleotides: 7. The CDR3 covers 16 residues. The CDR3 protein is CASSDAGTSVTDTQYF. The CDR3, as DNA: TGTGCCAGCAGCGACGCCGGGACTAGCGTCACAGATACGCAGTATTTT.

The rearrangement uses TRBV3-1 (or the pseudogene TRBV3-2) and TRBJ2-1, with TRBD2 matching over 10 bases. The germline V gene has CDR1 LGHDT and CDR2 YNNKEL (reference sequence). This CDR3 spans 15 amino acids. V lost 1 base to trimming and J lost 4 bases; unmatched junction nucleotides: 1. The CDR3 loop reads CASSQALAGYNEQFF. The CDR3 DNA reads TGTGCCAGCAGCCAAGCACTAGCGGGATACAATGAGCAGTTCTTC.

This clone was observed once. J is TRBJ1-6 and V is TRBV7-2; D is uncertain. Trimming shortened V by 1 base and J by 8 bases, and 6 bases separated the two germline ends. The germline V gene encodes CDR1 SGHTA and CDR2 FQGNSA. The CDR3 consists of 13 residues. CDR3 amino acids: CASSLDFYSPLHF. CDR3 bases: TGTGCCAGCAGCTTAGATTTCTATTCACCCCTCCACTTT.

The V call is TRBV28, the J call TRBJ2-7; TRBD1 aligns across 8 bases. The CDR3 has 13 residues. Per germline, CDR1 MDHEN and CDR2 SYDVKM. With 6 bases clipped from V and 5 bases from J, the junction kept 6 bases outside the gene matches. CDR3 nucleotides: TGTGCCAGCAGAGGACAGGGCTCACACGAGCAGTACTTC. It encodes CASRGQGSHEQYF.

The chain employs TRBV7-6 and TRBJ2-1; D is unclear. In germline, CDR1 is SGHVS, CDR2 FNYEAQ. The CDR3 totals 15 residues. V lost 3 bases, J lost 9 bases, and 18 bases lay in between. The CDR3 spells CASSFLHNISPEQFF. The DNA for the CDR3 is TGTGCCAGCAGCTTCCTCCATAATATTAGCCCTGAGCAGTTCTTC.

CDR3 bases: TGTGCCAGCAGTCCACCGACAGGGGAGGGCTACACCTTC. Its protein is CASSPPTGEGYTF. The J gene is TRBJ1-2, the V gene TRBV6-6; 8 bases match TRBD1. J gave up 8 bases and V 5 bases, and 7 bases lay outside the gene matches. CDR1 is MNHNY, CDR2 SVGAGI, per germline (reference sequence). CDR3 length: 13 residues.

V usage is TRBV28 and J usage is TRBJ1-1; D perhaps matches TRBD1 (6 bases). Germline loops: CDR1 MDHEN, CDR2 SYDVKM. Trimming shortened V by 6 bases and J by 3 bases, and 14 bases separated the two germline ends. CDR3 size: 14 residues. The CDR3 DNA reads TGTGCCAGCAGATCCCACAGGGTCCACACTGAAGCTTTCTTT. This translates into CASRSHRVHTEAFF.

CDR3 coding DNA: TGTGCCAGCAGCTTAGTAGCGGGGAGCTCCTACGAGCAGTACTTC. It translates to CASSLVAGSSYEQYF. The chain carries TRBV7-2 and TRBJ2-7, with 8 bases lining up with TRBD2. The V gene end was trimmed by 1 base and the J gene end by 0 bases; junction bases not matched to a gene: 2. Per the germline V gene, CDR1 is SGHTA and CDR2 is FQGNSA. This CDR3 region has 15 residues.

The gene calls are TRBV3-1 (or the pseudogene TRBV3-2) and TRBJ2-1; 8 bases align to TRBD2. The CDR3 runs 15 residues. The J segment lost 8 bases and the V segment lost 3 bases, leaving 9 bases of the junction unmatched. Per germline, CDR1 LGHDT and CDR2 YNNKEL (reference sequence). The CDR3 DNA reads as TGTGCCAGCAGCCATAGAACGGGGGGGGGCGATGAGCAGTTCTTC. Its translation: CASSHRTGGGDEQFF.

V and J are TRBV7-2 and TRBJ1-5; possibly TRBD1 for D (5 bases). Germline V lookup: CDR1 SGHTA, CDR2 FQGNSA. The CDR3 sequence is 15 residues long. V was clipped by 0 bases and J by 7 bases, with 13 bases between them. Here the CDR3 DNA reads TGTGCCAGCAGCTTAGCGTTGGCAGGGAAACAGCCCCAGCATTTT. This translates into CASSLALAGKQPQHF.

The chain is built from TRBV7-9 and TRBJ2-1; TRBD2 matches 11 bases. Per the germline V gene, CDR1 is SEHNR and CDR2 is FQNEAQ (reference sequence). J gave up 5 bases and V 5 bases, and 11 bases lay outside the gene matches. The CDR3 contains 17 residues. The CDR3 DNA is TGTGCCAGCAGCCCCCGCCTGACTAGCGGGGTGAACAATGAGCAGTTCTTC. The encoded protein is CASSPRLTSGVNNEQFF.

This chain joins TRBV18 and TRBJ2-3; TRBD1 matches 7 bases. The germline V gene has CDR1 KGHSH and CDR2 LQKENI. The V and J ends lost 6 bases and 7 bases, in that order; junction bases with no gene match: 13. The CDR3 is 15 residues long. This CDR3 is CASSMATGERNTQYF. As DNA, the CDR3 is TGTGCCAGCTCGATGGCAACAGGGGAACGTAATACGCAGTATTTT.

V is TRBV28 and J is TRBJ1-5; the D gene is possibly TRBD1 (5 bases). The CDR3 extends over 13 amino acids. The germline gives CDR1 MDHEN, CDR2 SYDVKM. V lost 4 bases and J 7 bases, leaving 11 bases between the germline ends. DNA for the CDR3: TGTGCCAGCAGTTCCCCCCCAGGGCAGCCCCAGCATTTT. Translating gives CASSSPPGQPQHF.